This T cell receptor beta chain was profiled in a study of T cells in Graves' hyperthyroidism and ophthalmopathy. Exclusions: uncontrolled infection, other autoimmune disease, pregnancy, lactation. Amplification yielded TCR beta CDR3 regions, with RNA transcripts as the source. HTBI primers were employed in a first-round RT-PCR of the TCR CDR3. TCRdb re-derived calls from the multiplex PCR reads in MiXCR, one entry per CDR3 protein. The table has roughly 510,000 distinct CDR3 sequences, less than 25% seen once. V shed 6 bases, J shed 9 bases, and the junction held 4 bases outside the gene matches. Germline lookup yields CDR1 SNHLY and CDR2 FYNNEI. CDR3 length: 13 residues. This clonotype appeared many times.

The rearrangement joins TRBV2 to TRBJ1-6; the match to TRBD1 covers 8 bases. This sequence was found in a young man with Graves' hyperthyroidism. The source material was blood. The CDR3 DNA reads TGTGCCAGCAGGGCAGGGGGCTTTTCACCCCTCCACTTT. Amino acid sequence: CASRAGGFSPLHF. Together with reference TRBV2 and TRBJ1-6, the CDR3 gives the full variable domain: EPEVTQTPSHQVTQMGQEVILRCVPISNHLYFYWYRQILGQKVEFLVSFYNNEISEKSEIFDDQFSVERPDGSNFTLKIRSTKLEDSAMYFCASRAGGFSPLHFGNGTRLTVT.